The rows below give T cell receptor beta chains drawn from one sample of a study of blood T cell repertoires in COVID-19. Produced via immunoSEQ multiplex PCR; TCRdb's table is partial and in-frame only. The table records around 150,000 clones, roughly 91% of them present only once. The sample comprised peripheral blood. These receptors were collected from a man aged 18-30 years with acute or convalescent COVID-19. Both conserved end residues are part of each CDR3. D genes are given only for firm matches. The listing skips clone size in some rows; elsewhere it reads once, few, many or a size class.

cdr3_nt cdr3_aa d_call j_call clone_size v_call
TGTGCCAGCAGCACAGGGGCCGATAGCAATCAGCCCCAGCATTTT CASSTGADSNQPQHF TRBD1 TRBJ1-5 - TRBV11-2
TGTGCCAGCTGGGGGGGTTCCCCTTACAATGAGCAGTTCTTC CASWGGSPYNEQFF TRBD2 TRBJ2-1 - TRBV2
TGTGCCAGCAGTTTGTTAGCGGGGACCAACACCGGGGAGCTGTTTTTT CASSLLAGTNTGELFF TRBD2 TRBJ2-2 - TRBV27
TGTGCCAGCAGGGGAACAGGAGATCTAGATGAAAAACTGTTTTTT CASRGTGDLDEKLFF - TRBJ1-4 - TRBV6-1
TGTGCCACCAGCAGTTTAGTAGCGGGGGGGCCAAGCTCCTACAATGAGCAGTTCTTC CATSSLVAGGPSSYNEQFF TRBD2 TRBJ2-1 - TRBV15
TGTGCCAGCAGCCAAGATCCGGCGGGAGGGCTGAGTAATGAGCAGTTCTTC CASSQDPAGGLSNEQFF TRBD2 TRBJ2-1 once TRBV4-2
TGTGCCAGCAGTTCTGGACACTCTGAAGCTTTCTTT CASSSGHSEAFF - TRBJ1-1 - TRBV12-3/TRBV12-4
TGTGCCAGCAGCGTAGGAGGACTAGCGGGGTCAGATACGCAGTATTTT CASSVGGLAGSDTQYF TRBD2 TRBJ2-3 - TRBV9
TGCGCCAGCAGATTTGACGTTACCGGGACAGGTTTCTACGAGCAGTACTTC CASRFDVTGTGFYEQYF TRBD1 TRBJ2-7 - TRBV5-1
TGTGCCAGCAGCAATCCAGGTATCTCTGGAAACACCATATATTTT CASSNPGISGNTIYF - TRBJ1-3 once TRBV9
TGTGCCACCCGCCGGGGGCTAGCGGGGGGAGATGAGCAGTTCTTC CATRRGLAGGDEQFF TRBD2 TRBJ2-1 - TRBV3-1/TRBV3-2
TGTGCCAGCAGATACCAGGGTGGCACTGAAGCTTTCTTT CASRYQGGTEAFF - TRBJ1-1 - TRBV7-8
TGTGCCAGTAGTATAGCGGCGGAGGTTAACTATGGCTACACCTTC CASSIAAEVNYGYTF - TRBJ1-2 - TRBV19
TGTGCCAGCAGTTTATACCTCAACACGAACACTGAAGCTTTCTTT CASSLYLNTNTEAFF - TRBJ1-1 - TRBV27
TGTGCCAGCAGCCCGCGAGCTGGCAATGAGCAGTTCTTC CASSPRAGNEQFF - TRBJ2-1 - TRBV13
TGTGCCAGCCAGAGAGACAGGGATTATGGCTACACCTTC CASQRDRDYGYTF TRBD1 TRBJ1-2 once TRBV11-2
TGTGCCAGCAGCCAAGTTCTAAGCACAGATACGCAGTATTTT CASSQVLSTDTQYF - TRBJ2-3 - TRBV3-1/TRBV3-2
TGCGCCAGCAGCCAAGAGGACAGGGTATACACTGAAGCTTTCTTT CASSQEDRVYTEAFF TRBD1 TRBJ1-1 - TRBV4-1
TGTGCCAGCAGTAGCTCCGGGACACACTACAATGAGCAGTTCTTC CASSSSGTHYNEQFF - TRBJ2-1 - TRBV27
TGTGCCAGCAGTTTAGGGGGGATAAGTGAAAAACTGTTTTTT CASSLGGISEKLFF - TRBJ1-4 - TRBV28
TGTGCCAGCTCAACAGCGACAGGGGCTGGAAACACCATATATTTT CASSTATGAGNTIYF TRBD1 TRBJ1-3 - TRBV18
TGTGCCAGTAGTATGCGACAGACGTTTAACACCGGGGAGCTGTTTTTT CASSMRQTFNTGELFF - TRBJ2-2 - TRBV19
TGCGCCAGCAGCTATCAGATCAACACAGATACGCAGTATTTT CASSYQINTDTQYF - TRBJ2-3 - TRBV5-1
TGTGCCAGCTCCCTCGGGGAGACCCAGTACTTC CASSLGETQYF - TRBJ2-5 - TRBV6-6
TGTGCCACCAGTGACGTACAGGGATCGAACACCGGGGAGCTGTTTTTT CATSDVQGSNTGELFF - TRBJ2-2 - TRBV24-1
TGTGCCAGCAGCCAAGAGTCAGGATTCTACGAGCAGTACTTC CASSQESGFYEQYF - TRBJ2-7 - TRBV14
TGTGCCAGCAGCTTGGAGACGGATCTAGTCTATGGCTACACCTTC CASSLETDLVYGYTF - TRBJ1-2 - TRBV5-4
TGTGCCACCAGAGGAGGGAGGGCGAACACTGAAGCTTTCTTT CATRGGRANTEAFF - TRBJ1-1 - TRBV15
TGTGCCTGGAATCATCCGGGGGGATCCCAAGAGACCCAGTACTTC CAWNHPGGSQETQYF TRBD2 TRBJ2-5 once TRBV30